This T cell receptor beta chain was sequenced for a study of regulatory T cells in long-lasting Graves disease. Study-level points and caveats: TRBV28, TRBJ1-2 and TRBJ2-5 were segments that persistent disease favored. Sharing of public clonotypes was greater in persistent patients (about 3,000) than in new patients (roughly 880).

Indicated time point: persistent/refractory GD, antithyroid drugs over 5 years with positive TRAb. PBMC RNA served as the TCR library source. Assembly of TCR beta libraries relied on iRepertoire HTBI primers together with Arm-PCR of CDR3 regions. TCRdb analysed the multiplex PCR reads with MiXCR anew, one entry per CDR3 protein. Counted here are some 370,000 distinct CDR3 sequences, roughly 20% occurring once; the ten biggest clones make up roughly a quarter. This CDR3 has 13 residues. Germline V CDR1 and CDR2: PRHDT, FYEKMQ (reference sequence). The trim removed 5 bases at V and 6 bases at J, leaving 3 bases unmatched. About this clonotype itself: Its antigen is undetermined.

The chain uses TRBV13 and TRBJ2-4, with 8 bases lining up with TRBD2. This TCR came from a middle-aged woman with Graves disease. The material was peripheral blood mononuclear cells (PBMCs), obtained when the disease was refractory, from a patient treated with antithyroid drugs. CDR3 protein: CASSRGGINIQYF. The CDR3 DNA reads TGTGCCAGCAGCCGGGGGGGGATAAACATTCAGTACTTC.